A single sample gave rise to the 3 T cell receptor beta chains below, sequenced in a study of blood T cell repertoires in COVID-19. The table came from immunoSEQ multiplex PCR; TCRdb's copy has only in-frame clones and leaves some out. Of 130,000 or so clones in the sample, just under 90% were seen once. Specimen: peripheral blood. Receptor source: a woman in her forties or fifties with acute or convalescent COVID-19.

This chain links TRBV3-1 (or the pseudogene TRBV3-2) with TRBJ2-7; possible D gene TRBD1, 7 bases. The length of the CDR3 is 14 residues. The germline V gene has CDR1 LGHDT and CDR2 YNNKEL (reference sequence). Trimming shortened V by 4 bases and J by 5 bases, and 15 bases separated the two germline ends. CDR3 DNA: TGTGCCAGCAGCCCGACAGGGAGGTTCCACGAGCAGTACTTC. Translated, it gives CASSPTGRFHEQYF.

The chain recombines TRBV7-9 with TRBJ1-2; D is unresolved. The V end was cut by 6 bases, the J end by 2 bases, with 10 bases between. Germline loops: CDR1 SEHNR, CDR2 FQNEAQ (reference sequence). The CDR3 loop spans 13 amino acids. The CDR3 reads CASRFTGNYGYTF. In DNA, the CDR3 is TGTGCCAGCAGATTCACCGGGAACTATGGCTACACCTTC.

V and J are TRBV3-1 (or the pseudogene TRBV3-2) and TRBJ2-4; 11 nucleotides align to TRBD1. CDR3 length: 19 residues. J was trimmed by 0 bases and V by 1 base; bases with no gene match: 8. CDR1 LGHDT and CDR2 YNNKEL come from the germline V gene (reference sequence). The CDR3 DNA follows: TGTGCCAGCAGCCAAGGGAGGGACAGGGGGTTGGGAGCCAAAAACATTCAGTACTTC. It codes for CASSQGRDRGLGAKNIQYF.